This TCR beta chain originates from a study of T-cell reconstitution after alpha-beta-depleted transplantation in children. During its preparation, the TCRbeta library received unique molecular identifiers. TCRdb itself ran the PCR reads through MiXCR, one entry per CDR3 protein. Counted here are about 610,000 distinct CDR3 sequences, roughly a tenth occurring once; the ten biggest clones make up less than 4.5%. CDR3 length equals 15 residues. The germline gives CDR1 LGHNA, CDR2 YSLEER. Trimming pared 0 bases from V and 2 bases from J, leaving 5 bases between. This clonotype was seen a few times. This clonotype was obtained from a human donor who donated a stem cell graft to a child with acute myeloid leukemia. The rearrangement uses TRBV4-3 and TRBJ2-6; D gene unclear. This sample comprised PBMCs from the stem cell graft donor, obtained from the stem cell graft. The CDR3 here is CASSQEVTGANVLTF. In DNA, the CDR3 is TGCGCCAGCAGCCAAGAAGTAACTGGGGCCAACGTCCTGACTTTC.